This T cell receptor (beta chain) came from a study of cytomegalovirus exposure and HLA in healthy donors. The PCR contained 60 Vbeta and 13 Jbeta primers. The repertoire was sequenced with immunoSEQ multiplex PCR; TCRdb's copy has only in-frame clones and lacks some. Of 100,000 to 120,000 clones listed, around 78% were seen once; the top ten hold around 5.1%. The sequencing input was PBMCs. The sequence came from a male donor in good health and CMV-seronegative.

Here the CDR3 DNA reads TGTGCCAGCTATTATGAAAAACTGTTTTTT. Encoded protein: CASYYEKLFF. This chain joins TRBV6-1 and TRBJ1-4; unclear D gene. V was trimmed by 8 bases and J by 6 bases, leaving 4 bases between them. There are 10 residues in the CDR3. Germline V gene data show CDR1 as MNHNS and CDR2 as SASEGT.